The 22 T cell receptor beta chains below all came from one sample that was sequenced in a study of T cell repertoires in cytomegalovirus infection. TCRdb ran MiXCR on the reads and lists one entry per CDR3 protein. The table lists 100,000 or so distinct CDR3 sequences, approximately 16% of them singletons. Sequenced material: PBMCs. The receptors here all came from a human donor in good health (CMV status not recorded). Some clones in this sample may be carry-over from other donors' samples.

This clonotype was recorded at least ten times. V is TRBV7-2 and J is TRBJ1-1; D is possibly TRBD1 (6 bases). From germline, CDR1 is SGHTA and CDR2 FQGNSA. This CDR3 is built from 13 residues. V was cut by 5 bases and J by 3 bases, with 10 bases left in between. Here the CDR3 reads CASSPYRDTEAFF. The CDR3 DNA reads TGTGCCAGCAGCCCTTACAGGGACACTGAAGCTTTCTTT.

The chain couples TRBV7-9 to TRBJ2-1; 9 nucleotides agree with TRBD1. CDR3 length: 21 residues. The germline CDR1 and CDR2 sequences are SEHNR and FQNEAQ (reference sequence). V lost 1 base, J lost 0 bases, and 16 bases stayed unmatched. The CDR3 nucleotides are TGTGCCAGCAGCTTAGGTTTGGGGACAGGGTCTACCCTTGGCTCCTACAATGAGCAGTTCTTC. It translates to CASSLGLGTGSTLGSYNEQFF.

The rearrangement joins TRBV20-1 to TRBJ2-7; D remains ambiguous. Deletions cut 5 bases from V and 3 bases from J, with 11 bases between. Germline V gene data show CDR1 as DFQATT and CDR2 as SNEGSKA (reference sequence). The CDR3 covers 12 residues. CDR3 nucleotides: TGCAGTGCTTCACTTAGCAGCTACGAGCAGTACTTC. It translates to CSASLSSYEQYF.

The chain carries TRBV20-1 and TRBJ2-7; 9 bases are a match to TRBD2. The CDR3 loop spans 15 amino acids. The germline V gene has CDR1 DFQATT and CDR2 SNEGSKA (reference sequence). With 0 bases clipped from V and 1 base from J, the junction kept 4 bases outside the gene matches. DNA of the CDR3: TGCAGTGCTAGAGATAGCGGGGGCTATTCCTACGAGCAGTACTTC. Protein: CSARDSGGYSYEQYF.

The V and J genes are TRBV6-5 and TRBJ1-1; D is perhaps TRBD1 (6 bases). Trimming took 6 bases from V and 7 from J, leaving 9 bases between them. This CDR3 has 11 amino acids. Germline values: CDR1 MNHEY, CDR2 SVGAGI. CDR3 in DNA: TGTGCCAGCAGACAGGGAATTGAAGCTTTCTTT. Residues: CASRQGIEAFF.

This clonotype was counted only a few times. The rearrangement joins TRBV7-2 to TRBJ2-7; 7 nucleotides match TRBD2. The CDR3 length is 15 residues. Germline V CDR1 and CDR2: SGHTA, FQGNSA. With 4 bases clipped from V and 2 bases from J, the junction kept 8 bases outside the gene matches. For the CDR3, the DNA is TGTGCCAGCAGCTCCTCGGGCGGGGGTGCCTACGAGCAGTACTTC. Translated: CASSSSGGGAYEQYF.

The CDR3 DNA reads as TGCAGTGCCCGGTCAGGGATGGCCTACGAGCAGTACTTC. It is translated as CSARSGMAYEQYF. The chain links TRBV20-1 to TRBJ2-7, with a weak D call TRBD1 (5 bases). Germline loops: CDR1 DFQATT, CDR2 SNEGSKA (reference sequence). Trimming pared 6 bases from V and 2 bases from J, leaving 14 bases between. CDR3 length: 13 residues.

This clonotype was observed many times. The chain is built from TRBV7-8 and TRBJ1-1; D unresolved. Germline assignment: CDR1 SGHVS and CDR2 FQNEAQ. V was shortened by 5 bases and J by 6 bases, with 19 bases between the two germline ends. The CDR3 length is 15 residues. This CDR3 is CASSPPNVIRAEAFF. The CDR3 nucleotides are TGTGCCAGCAGCCCACCAAACGTCATACGCGCTGAAGCTTTCTTT.

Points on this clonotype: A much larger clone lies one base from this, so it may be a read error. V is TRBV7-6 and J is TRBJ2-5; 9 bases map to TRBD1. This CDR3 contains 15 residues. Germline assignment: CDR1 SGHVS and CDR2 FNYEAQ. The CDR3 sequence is CASSLDGTGQESQYF. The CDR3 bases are TGTGCCAGCAGCTTAGACGGGACAGGGCAAGAGTCCCAGTACTTC. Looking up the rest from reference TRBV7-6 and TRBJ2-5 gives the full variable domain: GAGVSQSPRYKVTKRGQDVALRCDPISGHVSLYWYRQALGQGPEFLTYFNYEAQQDKSGLPNDRFSAERPEGSISTLTIQRTEQRDSAMYRCASSLDGTGQESQYFGPGTRLLVL.

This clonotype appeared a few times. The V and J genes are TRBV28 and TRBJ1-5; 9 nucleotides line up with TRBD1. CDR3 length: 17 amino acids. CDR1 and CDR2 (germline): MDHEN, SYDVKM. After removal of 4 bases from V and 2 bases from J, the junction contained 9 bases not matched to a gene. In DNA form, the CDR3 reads TGTGCCAGCAGTTCAACCGGGACAGGGCTGCGCAATCAGCCCCAGCATTTT. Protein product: CASSSTGTGLRNQPQHF.

CDR3 bases: TGTGCCAGCAGCTCATATGGGGACGCGGCGGGAGGTGAGACCCAGTACTTC. Translation gives CASSSYGDAAGGETQYF. This rearrangement joins TRBV11-2 to TRBJ2-5; 8 bases map to TRBD2. Germline V gene lookup returns CDR1 SGHAT and CDR2 FQNNGV. Trimming cost V 4 bases and J 5 bases; bases outside gene matches: 15. This CDR3 comprises 17 residues.

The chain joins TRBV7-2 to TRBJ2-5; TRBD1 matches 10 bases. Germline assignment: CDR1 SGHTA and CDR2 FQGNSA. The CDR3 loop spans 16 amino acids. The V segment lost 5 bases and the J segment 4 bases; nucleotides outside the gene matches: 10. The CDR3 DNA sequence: TGTGCCAGCAGCCCCGTGGACAGGGGGTCTCTAGAGACCCAGTACTTC. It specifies CASSPVDRGSLETQYF.

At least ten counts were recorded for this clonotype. The CDR3 DNA follows: TGTGCCAGCAGCCCTCTGCCGACCCCGGCTGGGACCGGGGAGCTGTTTTTT. Encoded protein: CASSPLPTPAGTGELFF. This chain uses TRBV7-2 with TRBJ2-2, with D hard to call. Germline loops: CDR1 SGHTA, CDR2 FQGNSA. The CDR3 spans 17 residues. Trimming stripped 5 bases from V and 5 bases from J, with 21 bases between.

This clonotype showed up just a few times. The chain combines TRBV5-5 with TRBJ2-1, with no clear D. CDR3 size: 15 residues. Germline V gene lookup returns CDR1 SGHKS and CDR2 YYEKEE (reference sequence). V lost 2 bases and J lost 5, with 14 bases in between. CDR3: CASSLHPREDNEQFF. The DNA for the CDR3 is TGTGCCAGCAGCTTACACCCCCGCGAAGACAATGAGCAGTTCTTC. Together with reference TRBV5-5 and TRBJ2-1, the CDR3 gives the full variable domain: DAGVTQSPTHLIKTRGQQVTLRCSPISGHKSVSWYQQVLGQGPQFIFQYYEKEERGRGNFPDRFSARQFPNYSSELNVNALLLGDSALYLCASSLHPREDNEQFFGPGTRLTVL.

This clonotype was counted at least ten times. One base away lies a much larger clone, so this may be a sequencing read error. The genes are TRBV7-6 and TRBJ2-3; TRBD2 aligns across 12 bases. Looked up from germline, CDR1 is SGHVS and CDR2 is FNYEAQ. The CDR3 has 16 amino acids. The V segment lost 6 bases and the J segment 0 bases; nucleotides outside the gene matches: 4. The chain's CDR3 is CASRPGTSGSTDTQYF. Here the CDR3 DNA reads TGTGCCAGCAGACCCGGGACTAGCGGGAGCACAGATACGCAGTATTTT.

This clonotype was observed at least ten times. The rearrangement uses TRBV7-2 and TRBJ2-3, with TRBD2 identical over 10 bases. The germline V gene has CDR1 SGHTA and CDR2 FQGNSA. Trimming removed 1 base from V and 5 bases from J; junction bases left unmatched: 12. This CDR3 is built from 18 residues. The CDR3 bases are TGTGCCAGCAGCTTAGGACTAGGGCTAGCGGGGGTCGGAGATACGCAGTATTTT. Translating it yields CASSLGLGLAGVGDTQYF.

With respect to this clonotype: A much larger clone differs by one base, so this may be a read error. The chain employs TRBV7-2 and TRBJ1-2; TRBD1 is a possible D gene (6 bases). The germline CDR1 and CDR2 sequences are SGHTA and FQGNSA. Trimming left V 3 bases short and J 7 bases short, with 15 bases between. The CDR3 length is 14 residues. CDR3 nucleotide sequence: TGTGCCAGCAGCTTCGGACAGCGGCGAGGTGGCTACACCTTC. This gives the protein CASSFGQRRGGYTF.

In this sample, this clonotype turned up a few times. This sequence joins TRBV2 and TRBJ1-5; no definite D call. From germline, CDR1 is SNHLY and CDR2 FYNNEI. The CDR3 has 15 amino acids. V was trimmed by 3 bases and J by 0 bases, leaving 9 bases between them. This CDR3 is CASSDGVSSNQPQHF. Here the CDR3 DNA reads TGTGCCAGCAGTGATGGGGTTTCTAGCAATCAGCCCCAGCATTTT.

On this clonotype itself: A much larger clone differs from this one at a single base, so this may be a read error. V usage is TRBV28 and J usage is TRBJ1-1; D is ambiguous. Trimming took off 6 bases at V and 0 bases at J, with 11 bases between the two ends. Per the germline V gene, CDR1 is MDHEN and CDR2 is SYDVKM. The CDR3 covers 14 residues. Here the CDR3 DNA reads TGTGCCAGCAGCTCCGTCCAGGTGAACACTGAAGCTTTCTTT. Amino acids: CASSSVQVNTEAFF.

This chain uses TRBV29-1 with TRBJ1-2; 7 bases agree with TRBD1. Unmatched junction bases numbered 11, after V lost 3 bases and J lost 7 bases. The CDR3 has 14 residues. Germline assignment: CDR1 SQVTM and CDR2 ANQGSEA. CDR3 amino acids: CSVDDRGGHSGYTF. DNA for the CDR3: TGCAGCGTTGACGACAGAGGGGGCCATTCTGGCTACACCTTC. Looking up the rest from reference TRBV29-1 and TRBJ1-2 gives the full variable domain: SAVISQKPSRDICQRGTSLTIQCQVDSQVTMMFWYRQQPGQSLTLIATANQGSEATYESGFVIDKFPISRPNLTFSTLTVSNMSPEDSSIYLCSVDDRGGHSGYTFGSGTRLTVV.

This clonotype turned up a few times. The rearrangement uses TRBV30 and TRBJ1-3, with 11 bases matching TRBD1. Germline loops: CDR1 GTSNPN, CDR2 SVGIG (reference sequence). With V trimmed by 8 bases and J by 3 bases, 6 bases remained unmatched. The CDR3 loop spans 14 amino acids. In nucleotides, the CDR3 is TGTGCCGGAGCGGACAGGGGGCTTGGAAACACCATATATTTT. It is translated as CAGADRGLGNTIYF. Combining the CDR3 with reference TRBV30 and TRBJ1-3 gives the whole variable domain SQTIHQWPATLVQPVGSPLSLECTVEGTSNPNLYWYRQAAGRGLQLLFYSVGIGQISSEVPQNLSASRPQDRQFILSSKKLLLSDSGFYLCAGADRGLGNTIYFGEGSWLTVV.

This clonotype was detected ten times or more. CDR3 DNA: TGCAGTGCTAGAAATCCGCCCTACGAGCAGTACTTC. Residues: CSARNPPYEQYF. The V gene is TRBV20-1, the J gene TRBJ2-7; D is unclear. In germline, CDR1 is DFQATT, CDR2 SNEGSKA (reference sequence). Trimming took off 2 bases at V and 2 bases at J, with 7 bases between the two ends. This CDR3 spans 12 amino acids.